A selection of T cell receptor beta chains follows, all from one sample in a study of Ad26.COV2.S vaccination and SARS-CoV-2 variants. Clones were read by immunoSEQ multiplex PCR, and TCRdb kept only the in-frame ones, dropping some. The table lists about 350,000 clones, approximately 90% of them singletons. This sample comprised peripheral blood, obtained in a trial of Ad26.COV2.S vaccine versus placebo. These receptors were collected from a person between 18 and 59 years old who received the Ad26.COV2.S COVID-19 vaccine or a placebo. Each CDR3 is given without its conserved first and last residue. Clone size is given for some rows only: seen once, a few or many times, or a class if the clone is expanded.

abundance: .
v_gene: TRBV19
j_gene: TRBJ1-1
CDR3aa: ASSRGGDQTIPAF

abundance: .
v_gene: TRBV6-6
j_gene: TRBJ1-3
CDR3aa: ASSYGQGPGNTIY

abundance: .
v_gene: TRBV28
j_gene: TRBJ1-3
CDR3aa: ASSRQVTGNTIY

abundance: .
v_gene: TRBV7-2
j_gene: TRBJ2-1
CDR3aa: ASTHWGGLGEQF

abundance: .
v_gene: TRBV10-3
j_gene: TRBJ2-6
CDR3aa: AISVGTGRGSGANVLT

abundance: .
v_gene: TRBV4-3
j_gene: TRBJ2-2
CDR3aa: ASSQSTAGELF

abundance: .
v_gene: TRBV7-8
j_gene: TRBJ1-1
CDR3aa: ASKGPNTEAF

abundance: .
v_gene: TRBV9
j_gene: TRBJ2-1
CDR3aa: ASSGELGLADNEQF

abundance: .
v_gene: TRBV20-1
j_gene: TRBJ2-1
CDR3aa: SVASEGEQF

abundance: .
v_gene: TRBV7-9
j_gene: TRBJ2-7
CDR3aa: ASSPKDSYEQY

abundance: .
v_gene: TRBV18
j_gene: TRBJ2-2
CDR3aa: ASSPTGDLYTGELF

abundance: .
v_gene: TRBV30
j_gene: TRBJ2-7
CDR3aa: AWSGGNSYEQY

abundance: once
v_gene: TRBV30
j_gene: TRBJ2-7
CDR3aa: AWVPGEANEQY

abundance: .
v_gene: TRBV9
j_gene: TRBJ2-6
CDR3aa: ASSVGRRTGRSGANVLT

abundance: .
v_gene: TRBV19
j_gene: TRBJ2-1
CDR3aa: ASSATGGEYSYNEQF

abundance: .
v_gene: TRBV19
j_gene: TRBJ1-2
CDR3aa: ASSLSIANYGYT

abundance: .
v_gene: TRBV4-3
j_gene: TRBJ2-3
CDR3aa: ASSQAPLAGGRGGTDTQY

abundance: .
v_gene: TRBV6-6
j_gene: TRBJ1-1
CDR3aa: ASSYSRGNTEAF

abundance: .
v_gene: TRBV20-1
j_gene: TRBJ1-4
CDR3aa: SASPGLEEKLF

abundance: .
v_gene: TRBV11-2
j_gene: TRBJ2-5
CDR3aa: ASSAMVGLAGVGTQY

abundance: .
v_gene: TRBV27
j_gene: TRBJ2-1
CDR3aa: ASSYGIRDEQF

abundance: .
v_gene: TRBV2
j_gene: TRBJ2-1
CDR3aa: ASRPTSGPPSEQF

abundance: .
v_gene: TRBV6-2/TRBV6-3
j_gene: TRBJ2-1
CDR3aa: ASSYPLAGGDEQF

abundance: .
v_gene: TRBV18
j_gene: TRBJ2-5
CDR3aa: ASSPGQGYQETQY

abundance: .
v_gene: TRBV2
j_gene: TRBJ2-7
CDR3aa: ASSDPAGGYEQY

abundance: .
v_gene: TRBV28
j_gene: TRBJ2-7
CDR3aa: ASSLGVWDSSSYEQY

abundance: .
v_gene: TRBV11-2
j_gene: TRBJ2-7
CDR3aa: ASSLALGQGGEQY

abundance: .
v_gene: TRBV28
j_gene: TRBJ1-1
CDR3aa: ASRGVGTGGSEAF

abundance: .
v_gene: TRBV29-1
j_gene: TRBJ2-2
CDR3aa: SVWDRNTGELF

abundance: .
v_gene: TRBV29-1
j_gene: TRBJ2-7
CDR3aa: SVRPRDSPYEQY

abundance: .
v_gene: TRBV19
j_gene: TRBJ1-2
CDR3aa: ASSPRTDRRHYGYT

abundance: .
v_gene: TRBV5-5
j_gene: TRBJ2-5
CDR3aa: ASSERQGTQY

abundance: .
v_gene: TRBV11-2
j_gene: TRBJ1-2
CDR3aa: ASSLEWGRTQTQGYT

abundance: .
v_gene: TRBV5-1
j_gene: TRBJ2-7
CDR3aa: ASSSLDSYEQY

abundance: few
v_gene: TRBV7-9
j_gene: TRBJ1-6
CDR3aa: ASSLNHSPLH

abundance: .
v_gene: TRBV9
j_gene: TRBJ2-1
CDR3aa: ASSVSIGVAMDNEQF

abundance: once
v_gene: TRBV21-1
j_gene: TRBJ1-3
CDR3aa: ASSKAHRLSSGNTIY

abundance: .
v_gene: TRBV3-1/TRBV3-2
j_gene: TRBJ1-2
CDR3aa: ASSQDALGQGADYGYT

abundance: .
v_gene: TRBV4-3
j_gene: TRBJ2-5
CDR3aa: ASSQGLQETQY

abundance: once
v_gene: TRBV7-9
j_gene: TRBJ2-3
CDR3aa: ASSQGLAGSTDTQY

abundance: .
v_gene: TRBV19
j_gene: TRBJ2-1
CDR3aa: ASSIDGRESYNEQF

abundance: .
v_gene: TRBV19
j_gene: TRBJ1-5
CDR3aa: ASSIPGRGRRQPQH

abundance: .
v_gene: TRBV6-5
j_gene: TRBJ2-7
CDR3aa: ASSTTSGRDYEQY